The clone carrying this T cell receptor (beta chain) was picked up one time. Germline values: CDR1 KGHDR, CDR2 SFDVKD. The CDR3 has 14 amino acids. Trimming left V 2 bases short and J 4 bases short, with 9 bases between. These data come from a study of blood T cell repertoires in COVID-19. Whole-study context: The United States, Italy and Spain were the sources of the acute and convalescent COVID-19 samples. T cells, B-cell-depleted T cells, or PBMCs supplied cDNA or gDNA.

Authors' analysis steps: From reference gene primer amplification, estimates of nucleated cell counts were derived. The method was immunoSEQ multiplex PCR; TCRdb's version includes in-frame clones alone and lacks a portion of them. V, J and clone size are taken as reported in that table, and D and trimming were inferred from the DNA itself. The sample consists of approximately 200,000 clones, roughly nine tenths of them appearing once. This receptor was taken from a woman in her 50s with acute or convalescent COVID-19. Sequences were obtained from peripheral blood. The V gene is TRBV24-1, the J gene TRBJ2-3, with D uncertain. The CDR3 loop reads CATSDSLAADTQYF. The CDR3, as DNA: TGTGCCACCAGTGATTCTCTGGCGGCAGATACGCAGTATTTT.